What follows describes a single TCR beta chain. Its antigen is still unknown. Clones were sequenced by immunoSEQ multiplex PCR, and TCRdb holds only the in-frame ones, with some missing. The sample includes about 990 clones, approximately 80% of them seen just once. This CDR3 is 14 amino acids long. V gave up 4 bases and J gave up 1 base; unmatched junction bases: 2. The germline V gene encodes CDR1 SGDLS and CDR2 YYNGEE. The sample comes from a study of circulating tumor DNA in untreated peripheral T-cell lymphoma. Study findings and constraints: Tumor-specific clonotypes: identified in 75% to 80% of patients, roughly 88% of baseline tissues.

The TCR comes from a human donor with peripheral T-cell lymphoma. Sequenced: tumor tissue. This rearrangement joins TRBV9 to TRBJ1-1, with 9 bases fitting TRBD1. The CDR3 DNA reads as TGTGCCAGCAGCAGGGGACAGGGGAACACTGAAGCTTTCTTT. It codes for CASSRGQGNTEAFF.